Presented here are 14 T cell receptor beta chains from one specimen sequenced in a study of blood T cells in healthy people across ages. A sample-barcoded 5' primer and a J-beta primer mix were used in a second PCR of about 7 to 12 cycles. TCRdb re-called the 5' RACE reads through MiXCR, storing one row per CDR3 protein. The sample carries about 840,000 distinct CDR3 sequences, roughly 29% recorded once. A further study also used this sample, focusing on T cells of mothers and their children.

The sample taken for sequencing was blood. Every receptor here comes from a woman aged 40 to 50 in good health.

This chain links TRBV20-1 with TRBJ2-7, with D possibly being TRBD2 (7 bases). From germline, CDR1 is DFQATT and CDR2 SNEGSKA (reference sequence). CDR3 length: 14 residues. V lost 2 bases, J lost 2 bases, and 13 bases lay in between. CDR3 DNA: TGCAGTGCTAGACAAGGGGGGGGTACCTACGAGCAGTACTTC. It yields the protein CSARQGGGTYEQYF.

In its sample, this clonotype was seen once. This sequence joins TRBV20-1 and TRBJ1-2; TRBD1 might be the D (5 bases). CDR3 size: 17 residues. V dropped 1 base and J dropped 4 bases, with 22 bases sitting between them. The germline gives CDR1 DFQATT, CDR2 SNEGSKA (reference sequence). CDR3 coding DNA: TGCAGTGCTAGAGGGGACTACAATACTGACCTTATCTATGGCTACACCTTC. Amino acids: CSARGDYNTDLIYGYTF.

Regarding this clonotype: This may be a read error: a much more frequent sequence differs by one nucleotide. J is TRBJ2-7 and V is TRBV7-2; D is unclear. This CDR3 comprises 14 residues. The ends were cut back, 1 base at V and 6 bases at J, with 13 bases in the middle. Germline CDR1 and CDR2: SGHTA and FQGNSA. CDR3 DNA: TGTGCCAGCAGCTTAGTAACAAGGGTATTCGAGCAGTACTTC. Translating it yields CASSLVTRVFEQYF.

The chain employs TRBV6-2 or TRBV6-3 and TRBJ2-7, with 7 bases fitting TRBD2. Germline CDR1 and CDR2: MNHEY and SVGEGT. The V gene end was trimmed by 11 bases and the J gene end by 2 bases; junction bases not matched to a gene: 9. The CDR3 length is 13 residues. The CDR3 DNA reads TGTGCCTCTGAGCGGGGCCGAGCCTACGAGCAGTACTTC. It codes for CASERGRAYEQYF.

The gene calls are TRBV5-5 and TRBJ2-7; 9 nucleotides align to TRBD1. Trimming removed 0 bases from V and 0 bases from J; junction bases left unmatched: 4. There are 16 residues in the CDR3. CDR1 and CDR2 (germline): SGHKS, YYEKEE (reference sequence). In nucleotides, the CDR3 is TGTGCCAGCAGCTTGGGGGACAGGGCCAGCTCCTACGAGCAGTACTTC. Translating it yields CASSLGDRASSYEQYF. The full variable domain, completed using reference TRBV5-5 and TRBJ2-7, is DAGVTQSPTHLIKTRGQQVTLRCSPISGHKSVSWYQQVLGQGPQFIFQYYEKEERGRGNFPDRFSARQFPNYSSELNVNALLLGDSALYLCASSLGDRASSYEQYFGPGTRLTVT.

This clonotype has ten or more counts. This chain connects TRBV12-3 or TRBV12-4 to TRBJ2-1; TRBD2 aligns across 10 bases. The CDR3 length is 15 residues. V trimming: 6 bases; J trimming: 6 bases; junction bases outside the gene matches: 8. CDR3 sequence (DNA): TGTGCCAGCAGCCCACTAGCGGGGAGGGGCAATGAGCAGTTCTTC. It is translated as CASSPLAGRGNEQFF.

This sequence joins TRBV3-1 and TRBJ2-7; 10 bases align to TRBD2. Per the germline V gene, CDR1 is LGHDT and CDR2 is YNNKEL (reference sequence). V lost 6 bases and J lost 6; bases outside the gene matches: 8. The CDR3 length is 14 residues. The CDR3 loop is CASSPSGGAAEQYF. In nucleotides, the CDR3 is TGTGCCAGCAGTCCCAGCGGGGGGGCCGCCGAGCAGTACTTC.

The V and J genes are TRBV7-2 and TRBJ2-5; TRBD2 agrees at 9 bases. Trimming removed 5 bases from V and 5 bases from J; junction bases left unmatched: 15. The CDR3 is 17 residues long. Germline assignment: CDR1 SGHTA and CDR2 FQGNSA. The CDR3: CASSERPSGAPWETQYF. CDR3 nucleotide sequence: TGTGCCAGCAGCGAACGGCCTAGCGGGGCCCCCTGGGAGACCCAGTACTTC.

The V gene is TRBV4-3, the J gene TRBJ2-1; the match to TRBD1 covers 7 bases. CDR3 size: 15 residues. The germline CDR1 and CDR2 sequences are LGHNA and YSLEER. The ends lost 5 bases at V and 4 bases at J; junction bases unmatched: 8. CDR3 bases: TGCGCCAGCAGCAGGGAGTGGACAGGATACAATGAGCAGTTCTTC. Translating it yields CASSREWTGYNEQFF.

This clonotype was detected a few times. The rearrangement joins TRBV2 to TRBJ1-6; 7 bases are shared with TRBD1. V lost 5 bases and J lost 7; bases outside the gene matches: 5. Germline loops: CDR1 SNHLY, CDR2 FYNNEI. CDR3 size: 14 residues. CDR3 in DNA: TGTGCCAGCAGTACAGGGGCAGTGAATTCACCCCTCCACTTT. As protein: CASSTGAVNSPLHF.

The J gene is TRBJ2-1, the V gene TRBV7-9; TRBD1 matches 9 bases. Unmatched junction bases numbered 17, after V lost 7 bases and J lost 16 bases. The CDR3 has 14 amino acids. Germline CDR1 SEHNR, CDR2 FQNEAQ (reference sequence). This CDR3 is CASIAGTGYDERFF. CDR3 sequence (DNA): TGTGCCAGCATCGCCGGGACAGGGTACGATGAGCGCTTCTTC.

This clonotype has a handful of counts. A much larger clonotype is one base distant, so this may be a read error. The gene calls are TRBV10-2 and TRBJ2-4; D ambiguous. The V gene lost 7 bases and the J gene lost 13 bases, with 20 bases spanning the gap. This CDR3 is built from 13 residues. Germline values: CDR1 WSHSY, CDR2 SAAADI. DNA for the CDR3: TGCGCCAGCATAAGTTTGGCCTACAATGAGCAGTACTTC. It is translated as CASISLAYNEQYF.

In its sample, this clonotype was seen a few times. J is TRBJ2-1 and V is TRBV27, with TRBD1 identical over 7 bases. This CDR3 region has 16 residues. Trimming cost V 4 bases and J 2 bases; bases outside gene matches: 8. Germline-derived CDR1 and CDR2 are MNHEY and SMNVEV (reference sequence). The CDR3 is CASSSRTGNPYNEQFF. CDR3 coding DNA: TGTGCCAGCAGTTCCCGGACAGGCAACCCCTACAATGAGCAGTTCTTC.

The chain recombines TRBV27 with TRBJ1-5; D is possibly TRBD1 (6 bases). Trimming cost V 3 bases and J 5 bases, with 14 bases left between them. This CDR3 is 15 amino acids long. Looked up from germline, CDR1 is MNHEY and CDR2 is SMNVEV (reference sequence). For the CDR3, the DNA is TGTGCCAGCAGTTTGGAGGACAGAAAGTATCAGCCCCAGCATTTT. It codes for CASSLEDRKYQPQHF.